These 8 T cell receptor beta chains share one sample of origin, sequenced in a study of CD8+ T cells in alopecia areata. Treatment given: oral pan-JAK inhibitor, 5-10 mg twice daily. cDNA reverse transcribed from extracted RNA served as the sequencing template. Measured with immunoSEQ multiplex PCR; TCRdb has only the in-frame clones, and not every one. There are about 200,000 clones in the sample; about 58% occur only once, and 1.5% to 2% lies in the top ten. This sample comprised CD4+ T cells sorted from blood, obtained at week 4, from a patient treated with tofacitinib. All receptors derive from a human donor with alopecia areata.

The chain uses TRBV5-6 and TRBJ2-7, with D possibly being TRBD1 or TRBD2 (5 bases each). V lost 0 bases to trimming and J lost 6 bases, with 10 bases between them. Germline CDR1 is SGHDT and CDR2 is YYEEEE. The CDR3 sequence is 13 residues long. The DNA for the CDR3 is TGTGCCAGCAGCTTGGATCGGGACGCCGAGCAGTACTTC. Translating it yields CASSLDRDAEQYF.

The chain uses TRBV11-2 and TRBJ2-1; D uncertain. Trimming cost V 5 bases and J 4 bases, with 15 bases left between them. CDR3 length: 15 amino acids. Germline-derived CDR1 and CDR2 are SGHAT and FQNNGV. The CDR3 nucleotides are TGTGCCAGCAGCCAAGACCACCGTGATTACAATGAGCAGTTCTTC. As protein: CASSQDHRDYNEQFF.

In its sample, this clone was seen a few times. This chain links TRBV28 with TRBJ2-1, with a tentative D call TRBD2 (6 bases). Trimming pared 6 bases from V and 7 bases from J, leaving 19 bases between. CDR3 length equals 15 residues. Germline assignment: CDR1 MDHEN and CDR2 SYDVKM. CDR3 region: CASRNSGLGVNEQFF. The CDR3 DNA follows: TGTGCCAGCAGAAATAGCGGCTTGGGGGTTAATGAGCAGTTCTTC.

This clone was seen only once. The genes are TRBV7-2 and TRBJ2-6; D not resolved. The CDR3 is 15 residues long. Germline values: CDR1 SGHTA, CDR2 FQGNSA. V lost 6 bases and J 4 bases, leaving 13 bases between the germline ends. CDR3 region: CASRPRAPGANVLTF. CDR3 DNA sequence: TGTGCCAGCAGGCCCCGGGCTCCCGGGGCCAACGTCCTGACTTTC. Combining the CDR3 with reference TRBV7-2 and TRBJ2-6 gives the whole variable domain GAGVSQSPSNKVTEKGKDVELRCDPISGHTALYWYRQSLGQGLEFLIYFQGNSAPDKSGLPSDRFSAERTGGSVSTLTIQRTQQEDSAVYLCASRPRAPGANVLTFGAGSRLTVL.

The chain employs TRBV9 and TRBJ2-7; D is unclear. The CDR3 is made up of 13 amino acids. CDR1 and CDR2 from the germline V gene are SGDLS and YYNGEE. V lost 3 bases to trimming and J lost 6 bases, with 13 bases between them. The CDR3 sequence: CASSAQLYSEQYF. Written as DNA, the CDR3 is TGTGCCAGCAGCGCCCAACTCTACTCCGAGCAGTACTTC.

This clone came up a few times. J is TRBJ2-2 and V is TRBV5-5; D gene ambiguous. The ends were cut back, 4 bases at V and 6 bases at J, with 7 bases in the middle. Looked up from germline, CDR1 is SGHKS and CDR2 is YYEKEE (reference sequence). This CDR3 spans 12 amino acids. CDR3 amino acids: CASSRHPGELFF. The CDR3 nucleotides read TGTGCCAGCAGCCGGCACCCCGGGGAGCTGTTTTTT.

V and J are TRBV25-1 and TRBJ1-2; D possibly corresponds to TRBD1 (6 bases). Germline assignment: CDR1 MGHDK and CDR2 SYGVNS. V was shortened by 7 bases and J by 6 bases, with 21 bases between the two germline ends. This CDR3 is 15 amino acids long. CDR3 amino acids: CASNSGGLGADGYTF. The CDR3 nucleotides are TGTGCCAGCAACAGTGGGGGGCTAGGGGCCGATGGCTACACCTTC.

The rearrangement links TRBV7-2 to TRBJ1-6; D is perhaps TRBD1 (5 bases). The CDR3 contains 14 residues. Germline CDR1 reads SGHTA; CDR2 reads FQGNSA. The ends were cut back, 5 bases at V and 7 bases at J, with 12 bases in the middle. This CDR3 is CASSQGLGNSPLHF. The CDR3 nucleotides are TGTGCCAGCAGCCAGGGCCTTGGCAATTCACCCCTCCACTTT.